This entry lists 19 T cell receptor beta chains sequenced from one sample in a study of T cell clones after liver transplantation. Profiling relied on immunoSEQ multiplex PCR, and the TCRdb table lists in-frame clones only, not all of them. The sample carries approximately 72,000 clones, 90% recorded once. The sequenced sample was CD4+ T cells from blood, obtained before liver transplant. Every receptor here comes from a human donor who received a liver transplant.

The chain links TRBV2 to TRBJ2-5, with 12 bases fitting TRBD2. Trimming removed 6 bases from V and 8 bases from J; junction bases left unmatched: 4. Germline CDR1 and CDR2: SNHLY and FYNNEI. The CDR3 sequence is 13 residues long. The CDR3 spells CASRASGGATQYF. The CDR3 DNA reads TGTGCCAGCAGGGCTAGCGGGGGGGCCACCCAGTACTTC.

The rearrangement links TRBV29-1 to TRBJ2-1; either TRBD1 or TRBD2 may supply D (6 bases each). This CDR3 spans 19 amino acids. Germline CDR1 reads SQVTM; CDR2 reads ANQGSEA. V was pared by 0 bases and J by 7 bases, with 28 bases between. Here the CDR3 DNA reads TGCAGCGTTGAAGATCTAACAGGGAGGCCTATGGCGGGAAGAAATGAGCAGTTCTTC. Encoded protein: CSVEDLTGRPMAGRNEQFF.

This clone ranks as medium-sized (0.01 to 0.1%). The V and J genes are TRBV6-1 and TRBJ1-5, with a tentative D call TRBD1 (5 bases). CDR1 MNHNS and CDR2 SASEGT come from the germline V gene. V was pared by 6 bases and J by 2 bases, with 14 bases between. There are 15 residues in the CDR3. CDR3 nucleotide sequence: TGTGCCAGCAGCCTTCTGGGGGGAGGCAATCAGCCCCAGCATTTT. The encoded protein is CASSLLGGGNQPQHF.

The chain has TRBV4-3 and TRBJ1-1; 7 nucleotides line up with TRBD1. The CDR3 is 15 amino acids. CDR1 and CDR2 (germline): LGHNA, YSLEER. With 0 bases clipped from V and 4 bases from J, the junction kept 5 bases outside the gene matches. The CDR3 spells CASSQERQGITEAFF. In DNA, the CDR3 is TGCGCCAGCAGCCAAGAGAGACAGGGCATCACTGAAGCTTTCTTT.

V usage is TRBV11-3 and J usage is TRBJ2-7; the D gene is possibly TRBD1 (5 bases). Trimming left V 5 bases short and J 6 bases short, with 11 bases between. Germline lookup yields CDR1 SGHNT and CDR2 YENEEA. There are 12 residues in the CDR3. This chain's CDR3 is CASSLRTSEQYF. Here the CDR3 DNA reads TGTGCCAGCAGCCTTCGGACAAGCGAGCAGTACTTC.

The V and J genes are TRBV30 and TRBJ1-2; D is possibly TRBD1 (5 bases). Germline CDR1 GTSNPN, CDR2 SVGIG (reference sequence). There are 12 residues in the CDR3. V was clipped by 1 base and J by 4 bases, with 7 bases between them. As DNA, the CDR3 is TGTGCCTGGAGTGACAGGCTCTATGGCTACACCTTC. Protein sequence: CAWSDRLYGYTF.

The chain employs TRBV6-5 and TRBJ2-5; D is unclear. V lost 6 bases, J lost 7 bases, and 15 bases lay in between. This CDR3 contains 13 residues. Looked up from germline, CDR1 is MNHEY and CDR2 is SVGAGI. The CDR3 DNA sequence: TGTGCCAGCAGAAACCGGGCGCTGGGGACCCAGTACTTC. Encoded protein: CASRNRALGTQYF.

The gene calls are TRBV9 and TRBJ2-2; D gene uncertain. CDR3 length equals 16 residues. The V end was cut by 0 bases, the J end by 6 bases, with 15 bases between. Germline assignment: CDR1 SGDLS and CDR2 YYNGEE. DNA for the CDR3: TGTGCCAGCAGCGTAGGGGAAGGGAAAAGATCCGGGGAGCTGTTTTTT. Protein sequence: CASSVGEGKRSGELFF.

The V and J genes are TRBV5-6 and TRBJ2-3, with 7 bases fitting TRBD1. Germline trimming cut 4 bases from V and 5 bases from J; bases unmatched to any gene: 10. From germline, CDR1 is SGHDT and CDR2 YYEEEE. CDR3 length: 15 amino acids. As DNA, the CDR3 is TGTGCCAGCAGCACCCAGACAGGGTTAATAGATACGCAGTATTTT. It encodes CASSTQTGLIDTQYF.

The rearrangement uses TRBV29-1 and TRBJ2-7, with D possibly matching TRBD1 (6 bases). This CDR3 region has 14 residues. V shed 3 bases and J shed 2 bases, with 14 bases lying between them. Germline V lookup: CDR1 SQVTM, CDR2 ANQGSEA. Written as DNA, the CDR3 is TGCAGCGTTGAGCTGCCCGGACAGACCTACGAGCAGTACTTC. It encodes CSVELPGQTYEQYF.

The chain links TRBV5-1 to TRBJ2-1; 13 positions match TRBD2. The junction had 6 bases not matched to a gene; V was cut back by 4 bases and J by 5 bases. The length of the CDR3 is 16 residues. Germline V gene sequence: CDR1 SGHRS, CDR2 YFSETQ. This CDR3 is CASSVGTSGTDNEQFF. The DNA for the CDR3 is TGCGCCAGCAGCGTCGGGACTAGCGGGACCGACAATGAGCAGTTCTTC.

This clone was observed once. The V and J genes are TRBV27 and TRBJ2-2, with a weak D call TRBD1 (6 bases). The V end was cut by 1 base, the J end by 4 bases, with 19 bases between. The CDR3 is 18 amino acids. Per germline, CDR1 MNHEY and CDR2 SMNVEV (reference sequence). The CDR3 region is CASSLWGHRDMGTGELFF. The CDR3, as DNA: TGTGCCAGCAGTTTATGGGGGCACCGGGACATGGGCACCGGGGAGCTGTTTTTT.

This sequence joins TRBV27 and TRBJ2-1, with 9 positions matching TRBD2. This CDR3 has 17 residues. CDR1 is MNHEY and CDR2 is SMNVEV in the germline V gene (reference sequence). V dropped 5 bases and J dropped 6; count of bases not matched to a gene: 14. This chain's CDR3 is CASSAFSGRVLGNEQFF. The CDR3 DNA is TGTGCCAGCAGTGCTTTTAGCGGGAGAGTCCTTGGCAATGAGCAGTTCTTC.

The chain recombines TRBV5-4 with TRBJ2-3; D not certain. From germline, CDR1 is SGHNT and CDR2 YYREEE (reference sequence). The CDR3 length is 12 residues. V lost 5 bases to trimming and J lost 6 bases, with 10 bases between them. The DNA for the CDR3 is TGTGCCAGCAGTTCTGTCGCGGATACGCAGTATTTT. Protein sequence: CASSSVADTQYF.

V is TRBV14 and J is TRBJ2-2; D gene unclear. The CDR3 extends over 15 amino acids. Germline lookup yields CDR1 SGHDN and CDR2 FVKESK. V shed 0 bases and J shed 8 bases, with 13 bases lying between them. CDR3 loop: CASSQDVGLLGELFF. For the CDR3, the DNA is TGTGCCAGCAGCCAAGATGTAGGCCTTTTGGGGGAGCTGTTTTTT.

The chain links TRBV7-9 to TRBJ2-1; D remains ambiguous. The CDR3 has 13 residues. The ends were cut back, 11 bases at V and 0 bases at J, with 11 bases in the middle. Germline assignment: CDR1 SEHNR and CDR2 FQNEAQ (reference sequence). The CDR3 is CAAGPSSYNEQFF. The CDR3 bases are TGTGCCGCAGGCCCCAGCTCCTACAATGAGCAGTTCTTC.

The J gene is TRBJ2-7, the V gene TRBV18, with D perhaps matching TRBD2 (6 bases). CDR3 length: 12 amino acids. The germline V and J ends were trimmed by 6 bases and 5 bases, with 11 bases remaining between them. CDR1 and CDR2 (germline): KGHSH, LQKENI. The CDR3 protein is CASSMEGHEQYF. CDR3 nucleotide sequence: TGTGCCAGCTCTATGGAGGGCCACGAGCAGTACTTC.

The V and J genes are TRBV20-1 and TRBJ2-7; the D is unclear. V shed 0 bases and J shed 6 bases, with 6 bases lying between them. Germline V gives CDR1 DFQATT, CDR2 SNEGSKA (reference sequence). The CDR3 totals 11 residues. The CDR3 coding sequence is TGCAGTGCTAGAGATCGTAGCGAGCAGTACTTC. It encodes CSARDRSEQYF.

The V and J genes are TRBV30 and TRBJ1-1; the D is unclear. V was pared by 3 bases and J by 2 bases, with 16 bases between. CDR1 and CDR2 from the germline V gene are GTSNPN and SVGIG (reference sequence). The length of the CDR3 is 15 residues. This chain's CDR3 is CAWSDKSSINTEAFF. CDR3 nucleotides: TGTGCCTGGAGCGATAAGTCCTCGATCAACACTGAAGCTTTCTTT.